One and the same sample provided the 9 T cell receptor beta chains below, sequenced in a study of blood T cells in healthy people across ages. A J-beta primer mix and a sample-barcoded 5' primer were used in a second PCR of about 6 to 12 cycles. Using its own MiXCR run on the 5' RACE reads, TCRdb lists one record per CDR3 protein. The sample shows about 1.4 million distinct CDR3 sequences, around 59% of them seen only once. The sequenced sample was blood. The receptor set was obtained from a man aged 18-30 years in good health.

The chain is built from TRBV7-6 and TRBJ2-7, with 9 bases fitting TRBD1. Unmatched junction bases numbered 5, after V lost 5 bases and J lost 0 bases. Germline values: CDR1 SGHVS, CDR2 FNYEAQ. The CDR3 length is 15 residues. CDR3 sequence: CASSRADRGSYEQYF. CDR3 in DNA: TGTGCCAGCAGCCGAGCGGACAGGGGCTCCTACGAGCAGTACTTC.

This clonotype was seen only a few times. The chain has TRBV20-1 and TRBJ2-7; D is perhaps TRBD1 (5 bases). V was trimmed by 3 bases and J by 2 bases, leaving 11 bases between them. This CDR3 comprises 13 residues. The germline V gene encodes CDR1 DFQATT and CDR2 SNEGSKA (reference sequence). The CDR3 here is CSASWTTTYEQYF. The DNA of the CDR3 is TGCAGTGCTAGTTGGACAACAACCTACGAGCAGTACTTC.

The genes are TRBV7-9 and TRBJ2-3, with a tentative D call TRBD1 (6 bases). Trimming removed 2 bases from V and 4 bases from J, with 16 bases in between. Germline assignment: CDR1 SEHNR and CDR2 FQNEAQ (reference sequence). The CDR3 covers 16 residues. In nucleotides, the CDR3 is TGTGCCAGCAGCTTACAGCCGCAGGGGCGGGCAGATACGCAGTATTTT. It specifies CASSLQPQGRADTQYF.

The rearrangement joins TRBV6-1 to TRBJ2-1; TRBD2 aligns across 12 bases. Germline assignment: CDR1 MNHNS and CDR2 SASEGT. Trimming removed 6 bases from V and 15 bases from J; junction bases left unmatched: 9. This CDR3 has 13 residues. CDR3 coding DNA: TGTGCCAGCAGAGGACTAGCGGGAATGAAGCCGTTCTTC. Translation gives CASRGLAGMKPFF.

The V call is TRBV11-2, the J call TRBJ2-4; perhaps TRBD1 as D (5 bases). Germline loops: CDR1 SGHAT, CDR2 FQNNGV. Trimming took 0 bases from V and 8 from J, leaving 14 bases between them. The CDR3 length is 15 residues. The CDR3 region is CASSLDTPGYDIQYF. In nucleotides, the CDR3 is TGTGCCAGCAGCTTAGATACCCCAGGGTATGACATTCAGTACTTC.

This clonotype has a single count. This chain uses TRBV4-3 with TRBJ2-7; D may be TRBD1 (6 bases). V lost 0 bases to trimming and J lost 6 bases, with 18 bases between them. This CDR3 contains 16 residues. Germline V lookup: CDR1 LGHNA, CDR2 YSLEER. This chain's CDR3 is CASSQDLNRVRAEQYF. The CDR3 DNA follows: TGCGCCAGCAGCCAAGACCTAAACAGGGTAAGGGCCGAGCAGTACTTC.

This clonotype turned up a few times. V gene TRBV12-3 or TRBV12-4 combines with J gene TRBJ2-1; TRBD2 aligns across 7 bases. The CDR3 is made up of 13 amino acids. With V trimmed by 5 bases and J by 9 bases, 7 bases remained unmatched. CDR3 nucleotide sequence: TGTGCCAGCAGTCCCGAGGGGAGGGCTGAGCAGTTCTTC. Encoded protein: CASSPEGRAEQFF.

The chain combines TRBV4-3 with TRBJ2-5, with D possibly matching TRBD2 (6 bases). The CDR3 has 15 residues. In germline, CDR1 is LGHNA, CDR2 YSLEER. V was clipped by 6 bases and J by 4 bases, with 18 bases between them. CDR3 amino acids: CASSPGLLRGETQYF. CDR3 coding DNA: TGCGCCAGCAGTCCGGGACTCCTGCGAGGAGAGACCCAGTACTTC.

The J gene is TRBJ2-1, the V gene TRBV12-3 or TRBV12-4, with 7 bases identical to TRBD2. V lost 5 bases, J lost 3 bases, and 10 bases stayed unmatched. CDR3 length: 16 amino acids. The CDR3 coding sequence is TGTGCCAGCAGTCCCCCGATTAGCGGGTTCTACAATGAGCAGTTCTTC. Translated: CASSPPISGFYNEQFF.